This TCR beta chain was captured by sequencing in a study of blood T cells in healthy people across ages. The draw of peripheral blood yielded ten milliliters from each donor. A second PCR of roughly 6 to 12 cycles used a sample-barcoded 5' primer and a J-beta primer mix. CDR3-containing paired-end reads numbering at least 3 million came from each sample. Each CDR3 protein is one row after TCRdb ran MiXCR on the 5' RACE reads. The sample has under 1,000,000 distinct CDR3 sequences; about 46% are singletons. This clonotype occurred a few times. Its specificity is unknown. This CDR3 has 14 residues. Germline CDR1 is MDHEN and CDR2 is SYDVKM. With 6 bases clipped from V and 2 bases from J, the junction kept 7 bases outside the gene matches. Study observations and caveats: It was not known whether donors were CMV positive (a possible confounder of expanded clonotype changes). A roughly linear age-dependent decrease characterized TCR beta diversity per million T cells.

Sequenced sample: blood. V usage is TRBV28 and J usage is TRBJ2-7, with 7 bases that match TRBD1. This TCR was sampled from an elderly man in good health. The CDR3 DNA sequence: TGTGCCAGCAGCCTGACAGGGAAACCCTACGAGCAGTACTTC. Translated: CASSLTGKPYEQYF.